This TCR beta chain comes out of a study of shared clonotypes between healthy human individuals. Here immunoSEQ multiplex PCR was the method, and the copy in TCRdb shows in-frame clones only, minus some. The table includes about 1.5 million clones, around 97% detected once. The V segment lost 11 bases and the J segment 1 base; nucleotides outside the gene matches: 7. Germline loops: CDR1 SNHLY, CDR2 FYNNEI. CDR3 length equals 14 residues. From CD4+ cells came CD45RA+ naive and CD45RA-negative memory subsets. The sequence was obtained from a young man in good health. The V call is TRBV2, the J call TRBJ1-4; 7 bases align to TRBD1. The sample was naive CD4+ T cells sorted from blood. Subset in this sample: CD45RA+ positively selected. CDR3 DNA sequence: TGTGCCGGCCGACAGGGCCAAACTAATGAAAAACTGTTTTTT. This encodes CAGRQGQTNEKLFF.